This T cell receptor (beta chain) was captured by sequencing in a study of CD8 T cells in Susac syndrome. Sequencing of TCR beta, carried out with a high-throughput approach, was applied to CD8+ and CD4+ T cells from the blood. The multiple sclerosis control cohort comprised treatment-naive individuals presenting with stable or active relapsing-remitting disease. It was negative isolation that provided the CD8+ and CD4+ T cells, whereas TEMRA cells were enriched by FACS. After extraction with the RNeasy kit, about 0.45 to 1 ug of the RNA was reverse transcribed using random hexamers. Across 54 Vbeta and 13 Jbeta, immunoSEQ multiplex PCR amplified TCR beta CDR3. TCRdb re-analysed the immunoSEQ multiplex PCR reads in MiXCR, keeping a single row per CDR3 protein. This table has about 180,000 distinct CDR3 sequences, approximately 94% appearing once. Trimming shortened V by 3 bases and J by 7 bases, and 10 bases separated the two germline ends. The CDR3 runs to 13 residues.

The sample taken for sequencing was CD4+ T cells from PBMCs. The chain joins TRBV12-3 or TRBV12-4 to TRBJ2-4; D tentatively fits TRBD1 or TRBD2 (5 bases each). This TCR was recovered from a human donor with multiple sclerosis. The CDR3 coding sequence is TGTGCCAGCAGTTTGAGAGGGGTGAACATTCAGTACTTC. Translated: CASSLRGVNIQYF.